This T cell receptor beta chain was captured by sequencing in a study of OX40 agonist ivuxolimab in advanced cancers. For the study at large: A male proportion of over 70% was recorded, with mean age about 60 years and range about 23 to 90.

Trimming stripped 8 bases from V and 3 bases from J, with 11 bases between. This CDR3 has 12 residues. Germline V gene lookup returns CDR1 MNHEY and CDR2 SMNVEV (reference sequence). With respect to this clone: Its antigen is not identified.

The table came from immunoSEQ multiplex PCR; TCRdb's copy has only in-frame clones and leaves some out. The sample carries tens of thousands of clones, 79% recorded once. Findings of the study overall: Expanded peripheral T-cell antigen specificity went undetermined.

The source material was CD4+ or CD8+ T cells sorted from blood, sampled in a trial of the OX40 agonist ivuxolimab. The TCR comes from an adult with an advanced solid tumor such as melanoma, head and neck, liver or kidney cancer. The chain links TRBV27 to TRBJ2-7; D might be TRBD1 or TRBD2, each matching 5 bases. CDR3 nucleotide sequence: TGTGCCAGCCGGGACCGAGTCTACGAGCAGTACTTC. Amino acid sequence: CASRDRVYEQYF.